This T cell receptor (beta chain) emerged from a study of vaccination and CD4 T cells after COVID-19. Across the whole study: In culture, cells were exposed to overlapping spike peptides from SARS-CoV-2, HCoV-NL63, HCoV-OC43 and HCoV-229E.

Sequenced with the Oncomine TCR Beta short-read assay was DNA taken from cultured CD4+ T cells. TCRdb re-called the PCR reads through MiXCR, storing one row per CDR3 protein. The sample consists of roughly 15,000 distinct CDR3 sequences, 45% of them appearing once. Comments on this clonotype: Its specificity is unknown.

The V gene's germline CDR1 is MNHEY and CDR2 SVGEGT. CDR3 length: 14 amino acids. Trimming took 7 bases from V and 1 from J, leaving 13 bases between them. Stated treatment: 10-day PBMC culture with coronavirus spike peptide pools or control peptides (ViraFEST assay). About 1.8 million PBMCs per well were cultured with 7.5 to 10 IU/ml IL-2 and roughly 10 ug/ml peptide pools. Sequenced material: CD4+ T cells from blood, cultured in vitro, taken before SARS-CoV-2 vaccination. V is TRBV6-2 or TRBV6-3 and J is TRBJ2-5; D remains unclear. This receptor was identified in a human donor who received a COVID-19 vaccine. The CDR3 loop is CASTNPGIQETQYF. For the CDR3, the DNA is TGTGCCAGCACCAACCCTGGGATCCAAGAGACCCAGTACTTC.